The subject of this entry is one T cell receptor beta chain. Its matching antigen is unknown. The data are from a study of T-cell memory formation after mild COVID-19. MiXCR, applied by TCRdb to the 5' RACE reads, yields one record per CDR3 protein. This sample has 470,000 or so distinct CDR3 sequences, with 20% found just once. Study results and caveats: In second-wave clones peaking day 37, SARS-CoV-2 specificity remained unconfirmed.

Germline V gives CDR1 SGHVS, CDR2 FNYEAQ. Trimming cost V 3 bases and J 2 bases, with 8 bases left between them. The CDR3 totals 13 residues. The clonotype was recovered from an adult woman who had mild COVID-19 (a few samples of this study predate the infection). Cell type and time point are not known. V is TRBV7-6 and J is TRBJ2-7; D ambiguous. The sample comprised PBMCs or a T cell subset sorted from them (not recorded which). The CDR3, as DNA: TGTGCCAGCAGCTTGGGGATTACCTACGAGCAGTACTTC. This encodes CASSLGITYEQYF.